Listed below are T cell receptor beta chains from one sample, sequenced in a study of T cell repertoires in cytomegalovirus infection. From the reads, TCRdb called clonotypes with MiXCR, one entry per CDR3 protein. The sample carries 51,000 or so distinct CDR3 sequences, roughly a fifth recorded once. What these receptors recognize is not known. The input for sequencing was CD8+ T cells from cultured PBMCs, taken from culture after CMV antigen stimulation. These receptors all stem from a human donor in good health (CMV status not recorded). Some clones in this sample may be carry-over from other donors' samples. Each CDR3 is given with its conserved first and last residue. D genes are given only for firm matches. The size entry is marked missing in some rows and otherwise reads once, few, many or a size class.

>TRBV6-5|TRBJ1-1|NA|NA
CASSLGARAFF
TGTGCCAGCAGTTTGGGGGCGAGAGCTTTCTTT
>TRBV11-2|TRBJ2-3|TRBD1|NA
CASSLVQGALTDTQYF
TGTGCCAGCAGCTTAGTCCAGGGGGCGCTGACAGATACGCAGTATTTT
>TRBV4-1|TRBJ1-1|NA|NA
CASSQDTGSKTEAFF
TGCGCCAGCAGCCAAGATACAGGGAGCAAAACTGAAGCTTTCTTT
>TRBV7-9|TRBJ2-7|TRBD1|NA
CASSLPTGEWYF
TGTGCCAGCAGCTTACCTACAGGGGAGTGGTACTTC
>TRBV7-9|TRBJ2-3|NA|NA
CASSLANPVTDTQYF
TGTGCCAGCAGCTTGGCTAATCCTGTGACAGATACGCAGTATTTT
>TRBV12-3/TRBV12-4|TRBJ2-3|NA|many
CASSLTDTQYF
TGTGCCAGCAGCTTGACAGATACGCAGTATTTT
>TRBV7-9|TRBJ2-3|NA|NA
CASSFLGRSTDTQYF
TGTGCCAGCAGCTTCCTAGGACGGAGCACAGATACGCAGTATTTT
>TRBV4-1|TRBJ1-1|NA|NA
CASRQEEDSRLEPEAFF
TGCGCCAGCAGACAAGAAGAGGACAGCCGGCTAGAGCCTGAAGCTTTCTTT
>TRBV27|TRBJ2-7|TRBD2|NA
CASSLSGLAYEQYF
TGTGCCAGCAGTTTATCGGGACTAGCCTACGAGCAGTACTTC
>TRBV7-2|TRBJ1-1|TRBD1|many
CASSLIQGAYLNTEAFF
TGTGCCAGCAGCTTAATACAGGGGGCGTATTTGAACACTGAAGCTTTCTTT
>TRBV12-3/TRBV12-4|TRBJ1-2|TRBD1|NA
CASSHRGLRGYTF
TGTGCCAGCAGCCACAGGGGTTTGAGGGGCTACACCTTC
>TRBV7-2|TRBJ2-2|NA|once
CASSLRGGRPTGELFF
TGTGCCAGCAGCTTAAGGGGTGGGCGCCCCACCGGGGAGCTGTTTTTT
>TRBV7-2|TRBJ2-7|TRBD2|NA
CASTGGYEQYF
TGTGCCAGCACGGGAGGTTACGAGCAGTACTTC
>TRBV12-3/TRBV12-4|TRBJ2-7|TRBD2|NA
CASSPLPGLDRYEQYF
TGTGCCAGCAGTCCCCTGCCGGGACTAGATCGCTACGAGCAGTACTTC